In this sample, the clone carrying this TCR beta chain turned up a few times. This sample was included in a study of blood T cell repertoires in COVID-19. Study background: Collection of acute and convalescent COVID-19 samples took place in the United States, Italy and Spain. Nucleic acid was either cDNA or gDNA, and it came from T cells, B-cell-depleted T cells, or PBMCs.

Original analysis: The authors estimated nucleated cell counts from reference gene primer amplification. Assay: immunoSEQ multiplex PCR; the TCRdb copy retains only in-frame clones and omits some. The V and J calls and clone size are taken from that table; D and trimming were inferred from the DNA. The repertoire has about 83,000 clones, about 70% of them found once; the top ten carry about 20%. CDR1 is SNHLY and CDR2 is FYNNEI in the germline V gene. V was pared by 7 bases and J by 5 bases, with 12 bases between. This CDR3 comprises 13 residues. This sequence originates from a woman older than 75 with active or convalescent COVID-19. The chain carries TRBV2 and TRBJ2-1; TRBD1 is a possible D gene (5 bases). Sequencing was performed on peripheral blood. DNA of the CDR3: TGTGCCAGCATAGGGCAGGGAAACAATGAGCAGTTCTTC. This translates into CASIGQGNNEQFF.